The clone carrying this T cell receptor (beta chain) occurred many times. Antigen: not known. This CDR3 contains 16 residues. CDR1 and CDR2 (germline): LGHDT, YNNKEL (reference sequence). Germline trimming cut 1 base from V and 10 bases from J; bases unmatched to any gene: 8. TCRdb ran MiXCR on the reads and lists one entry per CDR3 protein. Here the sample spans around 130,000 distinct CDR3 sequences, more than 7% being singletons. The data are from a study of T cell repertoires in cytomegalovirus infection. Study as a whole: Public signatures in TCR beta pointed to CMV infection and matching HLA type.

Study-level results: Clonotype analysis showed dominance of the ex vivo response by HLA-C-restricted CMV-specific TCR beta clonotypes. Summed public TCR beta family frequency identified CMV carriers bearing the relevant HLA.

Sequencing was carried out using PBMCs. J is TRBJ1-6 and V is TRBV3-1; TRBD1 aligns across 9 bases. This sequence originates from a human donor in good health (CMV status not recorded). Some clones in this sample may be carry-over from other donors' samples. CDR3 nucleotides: TGTGCCAGCAGCCAAGGGGTTGGGACAGGGTCCTCACCCCTCCACTTT. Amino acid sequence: CASSQGVGTGSSPLHF.